Here is one T cell receptor (beta chain) with its context. Its specificity is unknown. Per the germline V gene, CDR1 is MNHEY and CDR2 is SMNVEV (reference sequence). This CDR3 region has 14 residues. Trimming pared 2 bases from V and 3 bases from J, leaving 8 bases between. The data were taken from a study of cytomegalovirus exposure and HLA in healthy donors. The study ran its PCR with 60 Vbeta and 13 Jbeta primers. TCRdb's table, derived via immunoSEQ multiplex PCR, lists solely in-frame clones and lacks some. The table records approximately 180,000 clones, around 81% of them present only once. It was healthy bone marrow donors who served as donors. General study results and limits: The study flagged about 160 TCR beta chains as cytomegalovirus-associated.

V gene TRBV27 combines with J gene TRBJ2-1; D gene unclear. The sample was PBMCs. The TCR comes from a woman aged 25 to 39 in good health and CMV-seronegative. The CDR3 loop reads CASSLSPGYNEQFF. DNA of the CDR3: TGTGCCAGCAGTTTAAGCCCGGGCTACAATGAGCAGTTCTTC.